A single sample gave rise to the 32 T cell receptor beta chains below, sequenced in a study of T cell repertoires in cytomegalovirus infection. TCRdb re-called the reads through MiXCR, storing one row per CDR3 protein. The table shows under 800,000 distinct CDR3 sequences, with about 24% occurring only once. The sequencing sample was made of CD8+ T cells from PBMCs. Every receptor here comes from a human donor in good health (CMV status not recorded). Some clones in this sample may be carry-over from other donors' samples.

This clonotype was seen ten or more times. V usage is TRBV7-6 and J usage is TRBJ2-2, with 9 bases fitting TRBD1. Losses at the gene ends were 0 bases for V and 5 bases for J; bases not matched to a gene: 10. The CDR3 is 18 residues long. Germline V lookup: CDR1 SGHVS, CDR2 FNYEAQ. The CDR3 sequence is CASSLALVGTGRTGELFF. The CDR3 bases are TGTGCCAGCAGCTTAGCCCTAGTAGGGACAGGGCGTACCGGGGAGCTGTTTTTT.

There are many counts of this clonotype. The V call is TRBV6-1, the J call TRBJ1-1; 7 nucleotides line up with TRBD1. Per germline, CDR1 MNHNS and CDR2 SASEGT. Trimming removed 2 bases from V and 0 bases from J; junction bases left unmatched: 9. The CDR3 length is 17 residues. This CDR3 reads CASSEHYPDRVNTEAFF. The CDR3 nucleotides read TGTGCCAGCAGTGAACACTATCCCGACAGGGTGAACACTGAAGCTTTCTTT.

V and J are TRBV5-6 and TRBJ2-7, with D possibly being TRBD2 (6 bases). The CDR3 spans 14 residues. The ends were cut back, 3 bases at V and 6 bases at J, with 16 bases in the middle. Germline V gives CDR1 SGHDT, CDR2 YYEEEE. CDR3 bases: TGTGCCAGCAGCTCCCTAGCGACTACCTCCGAGCAGTACTTC. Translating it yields CASSSLATTSEQYF.

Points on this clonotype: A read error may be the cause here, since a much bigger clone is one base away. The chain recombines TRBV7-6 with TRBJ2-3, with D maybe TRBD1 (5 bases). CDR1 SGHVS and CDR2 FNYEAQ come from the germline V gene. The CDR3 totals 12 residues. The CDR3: CTSSLGADPQYF. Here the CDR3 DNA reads TGTACCAGCAGCTTAGGGGCGGACCCGCAGTATTTT.

CDR3 in amino acids: CASSPPPGTQPQHF. Written as DNA, the CDR3 is TGTGCCAGCAGCCCACCGCCAGGGACTCAGCCCCAGCATTTT. This chain links TRBV12-3 or TRBV12-4 with TRBJ1-5; the D gene is possibly TRBD1 (5 bases). V lost 6 bases and J lost 6, with 15 bases in between. The CDR3 sequence is 14 residues long.

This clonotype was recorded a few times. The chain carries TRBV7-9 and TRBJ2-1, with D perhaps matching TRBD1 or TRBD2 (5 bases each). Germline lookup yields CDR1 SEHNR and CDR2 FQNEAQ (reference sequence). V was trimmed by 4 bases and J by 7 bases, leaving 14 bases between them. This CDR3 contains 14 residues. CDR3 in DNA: TGTGCCAGCAGCTCCGAGAGGGGCGGGAATGAGCAGTTCTTC. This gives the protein CASSSERGGNEQFF.

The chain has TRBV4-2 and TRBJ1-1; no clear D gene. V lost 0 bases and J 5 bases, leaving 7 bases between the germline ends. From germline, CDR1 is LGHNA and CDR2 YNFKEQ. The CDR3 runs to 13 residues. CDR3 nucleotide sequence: TGTGCCAGCAGCCAAGATCCCGAAACTGAAGCTTTCTTT. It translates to CASSQDPETEAFF.

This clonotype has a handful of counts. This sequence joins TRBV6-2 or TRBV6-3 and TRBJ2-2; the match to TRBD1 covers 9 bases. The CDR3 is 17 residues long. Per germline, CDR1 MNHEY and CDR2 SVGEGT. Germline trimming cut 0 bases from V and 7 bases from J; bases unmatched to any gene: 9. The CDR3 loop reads CASSYSAPGQGSGELFF. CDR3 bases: TGTGCCAGCAGTTACTCCGCCCCGGGACAGGGCAGCGGGGAGCTGTTTTTT.

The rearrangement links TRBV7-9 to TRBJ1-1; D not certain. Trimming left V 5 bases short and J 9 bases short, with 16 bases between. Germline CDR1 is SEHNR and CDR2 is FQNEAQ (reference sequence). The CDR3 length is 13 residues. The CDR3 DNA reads TGTGCCAGCAGCCCTGGGCGAGTATTGAAAGCTTTCTTT. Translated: CASSPGRVLKAFF.

The CDR3 region is CASSATGPNQPQHF. Written as DNA, the CDR3 is TGTGCCAGCAGCGCGACAGGACCAAATCAGCCCCAGCATTTT. V gene TRBV7-9 combines with J gene TRBJ1-5, with a weak D call TRBD1 (6 bases). The germline V and J ends were trimmed by 5 bases and 4 bases, with 12 bases remaining between them. The CDR3 is 14 amino acids. Germline loops: CDR1 SEHNR, CDR2 FQNEAQ (reference sequence).

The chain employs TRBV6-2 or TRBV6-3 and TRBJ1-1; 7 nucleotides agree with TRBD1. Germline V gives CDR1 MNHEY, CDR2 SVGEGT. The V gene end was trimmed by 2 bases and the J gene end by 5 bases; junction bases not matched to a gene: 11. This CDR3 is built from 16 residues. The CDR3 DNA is TGTGCCAGCAGTTACGACCCACAGGGGCCGTCGACTGAAGCTTTCTTT. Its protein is CASSYDPQGPSTEAFF.

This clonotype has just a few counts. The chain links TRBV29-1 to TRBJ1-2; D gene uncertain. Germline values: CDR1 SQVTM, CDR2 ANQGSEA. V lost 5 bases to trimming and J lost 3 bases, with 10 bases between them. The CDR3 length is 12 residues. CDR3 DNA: TGCAGCGTTCCAGGATTCTACTATGGCTACACCTTC. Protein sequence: CSVPGFYYGYTF. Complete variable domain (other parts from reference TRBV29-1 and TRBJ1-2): SAVISQKPSRDICQRGTSLTIQCQVDSQVTMMFWYRQQPGQSLTLIATANQGSEATYESGFVIDKFPISRPNLTFSTLTVSNMSPEDSSIYLCSVPGFYYGYTFGSGTRLTVV.

In DNA, the CDR3 is TGTGCCACCAGTGATAGCACAGATACGCAGTATTTT. It yields the protein CATSDSTDTQYF. The V gene is TRBV24-1, the J gene TRBJ2-3; D not certain. Germline CDR1 is KGHDR and CDR2 is SFDVKD. The ends were cut back, 3 bases at V and 0 bases at J, with 0 bases in the middle. CDR3 length: 12 amino acids.

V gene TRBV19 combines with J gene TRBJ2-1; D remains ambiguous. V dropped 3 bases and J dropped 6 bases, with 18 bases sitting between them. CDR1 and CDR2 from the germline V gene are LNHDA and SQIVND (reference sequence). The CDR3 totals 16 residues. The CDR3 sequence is CASSIIGPMGPNEQFF. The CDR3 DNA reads TGTGCCAGTAGTATTATCGGCCCGATGGGCCCCAATGAGCAGTTCTTC.

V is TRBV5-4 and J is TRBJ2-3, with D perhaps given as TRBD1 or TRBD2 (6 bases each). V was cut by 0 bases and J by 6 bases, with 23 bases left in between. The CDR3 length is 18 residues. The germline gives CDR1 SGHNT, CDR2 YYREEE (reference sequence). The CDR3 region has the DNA TGTGCCAGCAGCTTGGCCCCCGGGGGCGCTAATCTCGCCGATACGCAGTATTTT. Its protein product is CASSLAPGGANLADTQYF.

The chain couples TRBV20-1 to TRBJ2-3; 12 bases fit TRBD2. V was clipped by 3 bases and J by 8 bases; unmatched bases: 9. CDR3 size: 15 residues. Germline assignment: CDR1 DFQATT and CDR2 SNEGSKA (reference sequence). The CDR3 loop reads CSASGTSGLESTQYF. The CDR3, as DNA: TGCAGTGCTAGCGGGACTAGCGGGTTGGAATCTACGCAGTATTTT.

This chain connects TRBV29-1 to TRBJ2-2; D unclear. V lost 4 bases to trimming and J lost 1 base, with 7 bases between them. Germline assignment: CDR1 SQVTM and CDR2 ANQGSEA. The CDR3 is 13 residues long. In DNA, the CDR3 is TGCAGCGTTGTTTGGGTGAACACCGGGGAGCTGTTTTTT. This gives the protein CSVVWVNTGELFF.

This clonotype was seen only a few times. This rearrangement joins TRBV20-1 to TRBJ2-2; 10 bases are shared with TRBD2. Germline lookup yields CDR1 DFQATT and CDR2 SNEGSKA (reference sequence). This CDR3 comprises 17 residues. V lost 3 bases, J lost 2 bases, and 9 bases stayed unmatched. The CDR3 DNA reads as TGCAGTGCTAGTGGCGGTAGCGGGGGGATCAACACCGGGGAGCTGTTTTTT. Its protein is CSASGGSGGINTGELFF.

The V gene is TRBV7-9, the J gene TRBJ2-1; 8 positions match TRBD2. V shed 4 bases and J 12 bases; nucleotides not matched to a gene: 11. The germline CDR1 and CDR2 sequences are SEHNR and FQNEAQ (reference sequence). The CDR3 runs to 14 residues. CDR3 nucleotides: TGTGCCAGCAGCTCCGTAGCGGGGCCCGGTGGGCAGTTCTTC. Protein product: CASSSVAGPGGQFF.

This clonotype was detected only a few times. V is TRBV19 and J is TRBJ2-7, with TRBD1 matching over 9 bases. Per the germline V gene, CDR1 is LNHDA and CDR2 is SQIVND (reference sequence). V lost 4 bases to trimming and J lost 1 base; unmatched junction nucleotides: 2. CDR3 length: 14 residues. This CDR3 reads CASSTGQGSYEQYF. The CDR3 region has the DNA TGTGCCAGTAGTACGGGACAGGGATCCTACGAGCAGTACTTC.

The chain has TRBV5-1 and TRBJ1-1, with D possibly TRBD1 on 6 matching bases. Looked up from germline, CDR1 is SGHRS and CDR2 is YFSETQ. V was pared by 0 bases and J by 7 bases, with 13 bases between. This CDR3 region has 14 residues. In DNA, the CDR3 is TGCGCCAGCAGCTTGGTAGGGACAACTTATGAAGCTTTCTTT. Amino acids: CASSLVGTTYEAFF.

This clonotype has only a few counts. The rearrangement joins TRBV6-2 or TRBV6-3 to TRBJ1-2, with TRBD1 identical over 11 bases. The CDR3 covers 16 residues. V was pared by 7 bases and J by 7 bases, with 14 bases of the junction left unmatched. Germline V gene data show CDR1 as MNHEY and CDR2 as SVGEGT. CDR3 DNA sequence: TGTGCCAGCACCTACCTATGGACAGGGGGCGAGCTTGGCTACACCTTC. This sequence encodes CASTYLWTGGELGYTF.

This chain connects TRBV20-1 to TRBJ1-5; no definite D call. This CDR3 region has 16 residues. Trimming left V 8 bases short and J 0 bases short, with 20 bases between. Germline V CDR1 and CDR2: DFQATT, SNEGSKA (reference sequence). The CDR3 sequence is CSLITVTRGSNQPQHF. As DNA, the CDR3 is TGCAGTCTTATCACCGTAACCCGGGGTAGCAATCAGCCCCAGCATTTT.

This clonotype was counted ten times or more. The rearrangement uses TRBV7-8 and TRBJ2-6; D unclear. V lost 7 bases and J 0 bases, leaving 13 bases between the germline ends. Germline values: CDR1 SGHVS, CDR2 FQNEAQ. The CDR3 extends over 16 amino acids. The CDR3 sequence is CASTFDVFSGANVLTF. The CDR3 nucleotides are TGTGCCAGCACCTTCGACGTTTTCTCTGGGGCCAACGTCCTGACTTTC. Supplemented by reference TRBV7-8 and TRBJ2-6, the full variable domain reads GAGVSQSPRYKVAKRGQDVALRCDPISGHVSLFWYQQALGQGPEFLTYFQNEAQLDKSGLPSDRFFAERPEGSVSTLKIQRTQQEDSAVYLCASTFDVFSGANVLTFGAGSRLTVL.

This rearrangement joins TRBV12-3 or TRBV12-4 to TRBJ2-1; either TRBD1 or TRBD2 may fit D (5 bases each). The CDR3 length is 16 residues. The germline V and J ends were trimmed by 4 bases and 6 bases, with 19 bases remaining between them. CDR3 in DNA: TGTGCCAGCAGTTCGTATACCGGGGCCTGGGGCAATGAGCAGTTCTTC. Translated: CASSSYTGAWGNEQFF.

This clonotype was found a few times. This CDR3 reads CASSPGRRTNEKLFF. Written as DNA, the CDR3 is TGTGCCAGCAGCCCAGGGAGGCGAACTAATGAAAAACTGTTTTTT. V usage is TRBV14 and J usage is TRBJ1-4; possible D gene TRBD1, 5 bases. V was pared by 4 bases and J by 1 base, with 10 bases between. Germline CDR1 SGHDN, CDR2 FVKESK. The CDR3 has 15 residues.

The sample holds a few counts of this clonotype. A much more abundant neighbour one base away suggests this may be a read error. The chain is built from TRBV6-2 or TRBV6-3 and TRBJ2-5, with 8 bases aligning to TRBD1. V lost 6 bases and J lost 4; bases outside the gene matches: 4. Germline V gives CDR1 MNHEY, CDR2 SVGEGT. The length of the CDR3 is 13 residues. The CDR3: CASRRRGPETQYF. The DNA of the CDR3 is TGTGCCAGCAGGCGCAGGGGGCCAGAGACCCAGTACTTC.

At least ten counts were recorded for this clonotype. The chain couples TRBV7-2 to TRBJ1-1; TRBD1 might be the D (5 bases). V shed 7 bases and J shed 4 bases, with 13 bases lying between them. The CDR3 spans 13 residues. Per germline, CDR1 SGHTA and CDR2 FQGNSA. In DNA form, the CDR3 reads TGTGCCAGCACCTCCCAGGGAGGCACTGAAGCTTTCTTT. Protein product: CASTSQGGTEAFF.

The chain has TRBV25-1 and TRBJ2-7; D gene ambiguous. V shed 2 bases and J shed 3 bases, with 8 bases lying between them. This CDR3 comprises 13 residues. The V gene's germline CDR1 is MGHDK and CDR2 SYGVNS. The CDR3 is CASSEKAIYEQYF. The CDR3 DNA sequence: TGTGCCAGCAGTGAAAAGGCCATCTACGAGCAGTACTTC.

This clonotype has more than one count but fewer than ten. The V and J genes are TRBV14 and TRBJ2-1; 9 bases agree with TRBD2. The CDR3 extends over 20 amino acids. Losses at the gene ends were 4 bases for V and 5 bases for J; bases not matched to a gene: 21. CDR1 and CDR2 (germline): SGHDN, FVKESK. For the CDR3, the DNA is TGTGCCAGCAGCCCCGGAGAAGCGGGGGGTTACGCCGGCCTAGACAATGAGCAGTTCTTC. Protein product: CASSPGEAGGYAGLDNEQFF.

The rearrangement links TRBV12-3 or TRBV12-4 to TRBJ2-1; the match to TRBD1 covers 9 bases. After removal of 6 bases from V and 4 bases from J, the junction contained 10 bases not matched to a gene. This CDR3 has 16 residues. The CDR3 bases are TGTGCCAGCAGCCAGGGACAGGGATTCTTATACAATGAGCAGTTCTTC. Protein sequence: CASSQGQGFLYNEQFF.

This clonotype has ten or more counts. In DNA, the CDR3 is TGTGCCAGCAGTTACGACTTCTTCGATACGCAGTATTTT. Its translation: CASSYDFFDTQYF. The chain joins TRBV6-5 to TRBJ2-3; D is unclear. Germline lookup yields CDR1 MNHEY and CDR2 SVGAGI. V lost 2 bases and J lost 6, with 9 bases in between. This CDR3 has 13 residues.